This T cell receptor (beta chain) was documented in a study of blood T cell repertoires in COVID-19. Study as a whole: Sample material is recorded as cDNA or gDNA derived from T cells, B-cell-depleted T cells, or PBMCs.

The length of the CDR3 is 15 residues. Germline V gives CDR1 SGHTA, CDR2 FQGTGA. With 5 bases clipped from V and 2 bases from J, the junction kept 6 bases outside the gene matches. Sequenced by immunoSEQ multiplex PCR; TCRdb stores in-frame clones only, minus some. The sample carries 300,000 to 450,000 clones, roughly 90% recorded once. Assignments of participants to cohorts depended upon their own reported clinical history. The chain is built from TRBV7-3 and TRBJ2-1, with TRBD2 identical over 7 bases. The sequence was obtained from a woman younger than 45 who had been exposed to COVID-19. Sequenced input: PBMCs or T cells enriched from blood (not recorded which). The CDR3 DNA follows: TGTGCCAGCAGCCCGTCCGGGACTACCTACAATGAGCAGTTCTTC. It translates to CASSPSGTTYNEQFF.